This is a list of T cell receptor beta chains from one sample in a study of patients and donors after allogeneic stem cell transplantation. TCRdb used MiXCR to reprocess the RT-PCR reads, holding one entry per CDR3 protein. The sample lists roughly 880,000 distinct CDR3 sequences, over 15% occurring once. Sample: blood, either unsorted or a sorted T cell fraction (not recorded which). These receptors originate from a human donor who was either an allogeneic HSCT recipient or a stem cell or donor lymphocyte infusion donor (not recorded which). It is not recorded whose cells these are; they may come from a transplant donor. The conserved cysteine and the conserved F or W are not part of the CDR3 here. The D gene is left open where the match is weak.

CDR3 protein: ASSPRQGVNTEAF; V gene: TRBV3-1; D gene: TRBD1; J gene: TRBJ1-1
CDR3 protein: SARLAGEQF; V gene: TRBV20-1; D gene: TRBD2; J gene: TRBJ2-1
CDR3 protein: ASSLDQGISYNEQF; V gene: TRBV12-3/TRBV12-4; D gene: -; J gene: TRBJ2-1
CDR3 protein: SASTPNNQPQH; V gene: TRBV20-1; D gene: -; J gene: TRBJ1-5
CDR3 protein: ASSPEGIGGSPLH; V gene: TRBV5-1; D gene: -; J gene: TRBJ1-6
CDR3 protein: ASSQVYGRSHYGYT; V gene: TRBV4-3; D gene: -; J gene: TRBJ1-2
CDR3 protein: ASSRFSSGRGGNEQF; V gene: TRBV3-1; D gene: TRBD2; J gene: TRBJ2-1
CDR3 protein: ASSLRQGDTGELF; V gene: TRBV5-1; D gene: -; J gene: TRBJ2-2
CDR3 protein: ASSSQHMNTEAF; V gene: TRBV7-2; D gene: -; J gene: TRBJ1-1
CDR3 protein: AIAERQGPYEQY; V gene: TRBV10-3; D gene: TRBD1; J gene: TRBJ2-7
CDR3 protein: ASKDRFGTTAYEQY; V gene: TRBV27; D gene: TRBD2; J gene: TRBJ2-7
CDR3 protein: ASRGLGVWNTEAF; V gene: TRBV6-1; D gene: -; J gene: TRBJ1-1
CDR3 protein: SARSRNTGELF; V gene: TRBV20-1; D gene: -; J gene: TRBJ2-2
CDR3 protein: ASSFTPGGKGQPQH; V gene: TRBV5-6; D gene: -; J gene: TRBJ1-5
CDR3 protein: ASSVALVNTIY; V gene: TRBV9; D gene: -; J gene: TRBJ1-3
CDR3 protein: ASSYDRDEQY; V gene: TRBV6-6; D gene: TRBD1; J gene: TRBJ2-7
CDR3 protein: ASSQLSGMVNEQF; V gene: TRBV5-1; D gene: TRBD2; J gene: TRBJ2-1
CDR3 protein: ASSQGVPGYEQY; V gene: TRBV4-3; D gene: -; J gene: TRBJ2-7
CDR3 protein: ASSLQGPPNEKLF; V gene: TRBV12-3/TRBV12-4; D gene: TRBD1; J gene: TRBJ1-4
CDR3 protein: ASSFSSSANEQF; V gene: TRBV27; D gene: -; J gene: TRBJ2-1
CDR3 protein: ASSQGLAEQETQY; V gene: TRBV6-1; D gene: TRBD2; J gene: TRBJ2-5
CDR3 protein: ASSRRETETQY; V gene: TRBV6-1; D gene: -; J gene: TRBJ2-5
CDR3 protein: SANKEGSTEAF; V gene: TRBV20-1; D gene: -; J gene: TRBJ1-1
CDR3 protein: AISAGGAGGAKNIQY; V gene: TRBV10-3; D gene: TRBD2; J gene: TRBJ2-4
CDR3 protein: SVTDNYGYT; V gene: TRBV29-1; D gene: -; J gene: TRBJ1-2
CDR3 protein: ASSLDRGEKLF; V gene: TRBV7-9; D gene: -; J gene: TRBJ1-4
CDR3 protein: ASSGGQGRPQY; V gene: TRBV9; D gene: TRBD1; J gene: TRBJ2-7
CDR3 protein: ASSQGAKTGVGGYT; V gene: TRBV4-3; D gene: TRBD1; J gene: TRBJ1-2
CDR3 protein: ASSSDRAVQY; V gene: TRBV5-1; D gene: TRBD1; J gene: TRBJ2-7
CDR3 protein: ASTSLYSGNTIY; V gene: TRBV28; D gene: -; J gene: TRBJ1-3
CDR3 protein: ASSQDDNMNTGELF; V gene: TRBV4-3; D gene: -; J gene: TRBJ2-2
CDR3 protein: ASSFGQGAFYEQF; V gene: TRBV12-3/TRBV12-4; D gene: TRBD1; J gene: TRBJ2-1
CDR3 protein: ASSLLGVVGTEAF; V gene: TRBV11-2; D gene: -; J gene: TRBJ1-1
CDR3 protein: ASSYGAGLSSYEQY; V gene: TRBV6-5; D gene: TRBD2; J gene: TRBJ2-7
CDR3 protein: ASSQEGDRVRNIQY; V gene: TRBV4-2; D gene: TRBD1; J gene: TRBJ2-4
CDR3 protein: SATDRVNTEAF; V gene: TRBV20-1; D gene: -; J gene: TRBJ1-1
CDR3 protein: SAPSRDSPLH; V gene: TRBV20-1; D gene: -; J gene: TRBJ1-6
CDR3 protein: ASSRGTGPYEQY; V gene: TRBV27; D gene: TRBD1; J gene: TRBJ2-7
CDR3 protein: ASSRGSGANVLT; V gene: TRBV6-2/TRBV6-3; D gene: -; J gene: TRBJ2-6
CDR3 protein: ASSLESRVSYEQY; V gene: TRBV7-9; D gene: -; J gene: TRBJ2-7
CDR3 protein: ASSVGPQKNTEAF; V gene: TRBV9; D gene: -; J gene: TRBJ1-1
CDR3 protein: ASSTIRSYNEQF; V gene: TRBV7-2; D gene: -; J gene: TRBJ2-1
CDR3 protein: ASQDGTEAYEQY; V gene: TRBV2; D gene: TRBD1; J gene: TRBJ2-7
CDR3 protein: ATSDSKNTGELF; V gene: TRBV24-1; D gene: -; J gene: TRBJ2-2
CDR3 protein: ASSLQGRRSGDTQY; V gene: TRBV11-2; D gene: -; J gene: TRBJ2-3
CDR3 protein: ATSRVTSGNEQF; V gene: TRBV15; D gene: TRBD2; J gene: TRBJ2-1
CDR3 protein: ASSVKVGNTIY; V gene: TRBV25-1; D gene: -; J gene: TRBJ1-3
CDR3 protein: ASSHLESRGSETQY; V gene: TRBV10-2; D gene: -; J gene: TRBJ2-5
CDR3 protein: ATSRDGSEQF; V gene: TRBV15; D gene: -; J gene: TRBJ2-1
CDR3 protein: ASGGTNEQF; V gene: TRBV5-1; D gene: -; J gene: TRBJ2-1
CDR3 protein: ATSPGGPSGTNEQF; V gene: TRBV24-1; D gene: TRBD2; J gene: TRBJ2-1